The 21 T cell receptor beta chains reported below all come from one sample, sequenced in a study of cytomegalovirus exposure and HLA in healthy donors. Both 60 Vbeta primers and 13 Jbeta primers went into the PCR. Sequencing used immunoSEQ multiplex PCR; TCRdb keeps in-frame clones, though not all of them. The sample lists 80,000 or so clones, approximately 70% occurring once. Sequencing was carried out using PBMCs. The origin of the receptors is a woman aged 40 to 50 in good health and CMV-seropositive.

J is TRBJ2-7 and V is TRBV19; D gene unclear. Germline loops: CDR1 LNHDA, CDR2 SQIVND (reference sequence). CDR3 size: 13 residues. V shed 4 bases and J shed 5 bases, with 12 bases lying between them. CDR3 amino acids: CASSNQDRNEQYF. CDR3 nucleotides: TGTGCCAGTAGTAACCAGGATAGAAACGAGCAGTACTTC.

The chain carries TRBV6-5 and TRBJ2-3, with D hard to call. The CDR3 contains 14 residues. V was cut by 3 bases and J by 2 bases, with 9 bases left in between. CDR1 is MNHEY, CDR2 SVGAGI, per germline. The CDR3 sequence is CASSYGQDTDTQYF. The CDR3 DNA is TGTGCCAGCAGTTATGGGCAGGACACAGATACGCAGTATTTT.

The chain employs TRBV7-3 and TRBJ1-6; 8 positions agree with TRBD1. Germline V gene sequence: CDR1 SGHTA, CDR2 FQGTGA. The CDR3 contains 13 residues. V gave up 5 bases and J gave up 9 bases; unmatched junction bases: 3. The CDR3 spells CASSEDRGSPLHF. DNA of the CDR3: TGTGCCAGCAGCGAAGACAGGGGTTCACCCCTCCACTTT.

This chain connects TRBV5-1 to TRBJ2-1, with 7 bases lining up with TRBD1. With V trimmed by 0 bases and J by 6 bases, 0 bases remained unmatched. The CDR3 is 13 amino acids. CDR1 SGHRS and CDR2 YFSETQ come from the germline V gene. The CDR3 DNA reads TGCGCCAGCAGCTTGGGACAGGGCAATGAGCAGTTCTTC. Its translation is CASSLGQGNEQFF.

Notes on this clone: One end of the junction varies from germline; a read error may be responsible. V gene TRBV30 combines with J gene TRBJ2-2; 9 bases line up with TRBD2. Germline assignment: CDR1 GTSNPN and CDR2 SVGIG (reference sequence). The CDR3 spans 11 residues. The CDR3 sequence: CSGGRDGELFF. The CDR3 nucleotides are TGCAGCGGGGGGCGTGACGGGGAGCTGTTTTTT.

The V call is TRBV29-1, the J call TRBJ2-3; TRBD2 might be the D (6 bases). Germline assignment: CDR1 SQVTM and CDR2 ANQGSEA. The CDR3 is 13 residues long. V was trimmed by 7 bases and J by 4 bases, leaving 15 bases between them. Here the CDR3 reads CSGAGGGPDTQYF. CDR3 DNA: TGCAGCGGTGCTGGGGGAGGCCCAGATACGCAGTATTTT.

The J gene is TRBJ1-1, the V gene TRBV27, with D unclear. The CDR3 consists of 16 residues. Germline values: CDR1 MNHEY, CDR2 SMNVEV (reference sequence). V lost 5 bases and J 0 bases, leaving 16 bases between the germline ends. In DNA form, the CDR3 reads TGTGCCAGCAGTGCGACCTCGGGAGAAATGAACACTGAAGCTTTCTTT. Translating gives CASSATSGEMNTEAFF.

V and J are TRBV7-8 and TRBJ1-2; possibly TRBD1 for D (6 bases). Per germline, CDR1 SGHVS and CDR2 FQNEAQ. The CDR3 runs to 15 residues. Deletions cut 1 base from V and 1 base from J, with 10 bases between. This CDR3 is CASSLGAGVNYGYTF. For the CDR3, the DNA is TGTGCCAGCAGCTTAGGTGCAGGGGTTAACTATGGCTACACCTTC.

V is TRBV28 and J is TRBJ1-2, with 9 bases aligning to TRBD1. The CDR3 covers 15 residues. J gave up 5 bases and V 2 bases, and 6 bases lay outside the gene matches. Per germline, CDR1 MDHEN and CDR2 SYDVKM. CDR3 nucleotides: TGTGCCAGCAGTTTACCCTTAGGGACAGGGTATGGCTACACCTTC. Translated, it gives CASSLPLGTGYGYTF.

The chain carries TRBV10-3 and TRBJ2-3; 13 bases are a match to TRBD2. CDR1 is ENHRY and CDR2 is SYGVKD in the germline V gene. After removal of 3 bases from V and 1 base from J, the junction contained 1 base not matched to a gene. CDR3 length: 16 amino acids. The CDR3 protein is CAISDGLAGGTDTQYF. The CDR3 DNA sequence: TGTGCCATCAGTGACGGACTAGCGGGGGGCACAGATACGCAGTATTTT.

The CDR3, as DNA: TGTGCCAGCAGCTTGGGGAGGGCAGGGGGCTATCAGAACATTCAGTACTTC. This encodes CASSLGRAGGYQNIQYF. The J gene is TRBJ2-4, the V gene TRBV5-4; 8 bases agree with TRBD1. The germline CDR1 and CDR2 sequences are SGHNT and YYREEE (reference sequence). Unmatched junction bases numbered 12, after V lost 0 bases and J lost 7 bases. The CDR3 has 17 amino acids.

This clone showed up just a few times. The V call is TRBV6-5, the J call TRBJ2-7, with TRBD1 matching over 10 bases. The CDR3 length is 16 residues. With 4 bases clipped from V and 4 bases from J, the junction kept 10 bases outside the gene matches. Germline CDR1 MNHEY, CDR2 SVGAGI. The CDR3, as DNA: TGTGCCAGCAGTTCGCCTCGGACAGGGGGGGGTTACGAGCAGTACTTC. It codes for CASSSPRTGGGYEQYF.

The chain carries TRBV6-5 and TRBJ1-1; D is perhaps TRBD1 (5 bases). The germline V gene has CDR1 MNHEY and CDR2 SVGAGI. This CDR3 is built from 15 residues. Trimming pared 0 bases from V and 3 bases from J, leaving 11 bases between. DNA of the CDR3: TGTGCCAGCAGTTACTCGATAGGGGCCTACACTGAAGCTTTCTTT. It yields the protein CASSYSIGAYTEAFF.

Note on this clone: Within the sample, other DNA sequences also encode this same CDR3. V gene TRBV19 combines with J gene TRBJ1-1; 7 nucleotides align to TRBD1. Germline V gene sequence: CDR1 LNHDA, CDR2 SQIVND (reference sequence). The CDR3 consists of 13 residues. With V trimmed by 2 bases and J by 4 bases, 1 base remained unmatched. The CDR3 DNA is TGTGCCAGTAGTATAAACAGGGGCACTGAAGCTTTCTTT. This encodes CASSINRGTEAFF.

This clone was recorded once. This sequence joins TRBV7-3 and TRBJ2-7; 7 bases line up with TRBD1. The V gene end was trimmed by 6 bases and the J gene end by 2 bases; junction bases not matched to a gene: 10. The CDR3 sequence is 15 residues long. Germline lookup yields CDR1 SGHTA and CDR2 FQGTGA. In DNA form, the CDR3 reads TGTGCCAGCAGTCTACCGGGACAGACCACCTACGAGCAGTACTTC. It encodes CASSLPGQTTYEQYF.

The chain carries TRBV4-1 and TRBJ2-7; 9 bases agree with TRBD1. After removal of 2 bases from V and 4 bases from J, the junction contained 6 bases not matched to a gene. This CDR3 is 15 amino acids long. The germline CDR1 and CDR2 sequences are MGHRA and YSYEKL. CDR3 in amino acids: CASSQTSTGGYEQYF. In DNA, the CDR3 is TGCGCCAGCAGCCAAACCTCGACAGGGGGATACGAGCAGTACTTC.

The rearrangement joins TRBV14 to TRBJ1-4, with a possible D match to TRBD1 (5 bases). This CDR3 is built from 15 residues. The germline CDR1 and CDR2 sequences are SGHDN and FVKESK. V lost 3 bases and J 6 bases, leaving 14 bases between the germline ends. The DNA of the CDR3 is TGTGCCAGCAGCCATTTGGGACTCGAGGATGAAAAACTGTTTTTT. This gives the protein CASSHLGLEDEKLFF.

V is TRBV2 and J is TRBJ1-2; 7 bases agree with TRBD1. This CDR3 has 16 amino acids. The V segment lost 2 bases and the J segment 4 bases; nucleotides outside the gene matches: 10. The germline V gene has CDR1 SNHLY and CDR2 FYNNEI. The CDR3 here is CASSELAGGSGYGYTF. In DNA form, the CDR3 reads TGTGCCAGCAGTGAATTGGCAGGGGGTTCTGGCTATGGCTACACCTTC. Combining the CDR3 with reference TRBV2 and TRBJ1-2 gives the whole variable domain EPEVTQTPSHQVTQMGQEVILRCVPISNHLYFYWYRQILGQKVEFLVSFYNNEISEKSEIFDDQFSVERPDGSNFTLKIRSTKLEDSAMYFCASSELAGGSGYGYTFGSGTRLTVV.

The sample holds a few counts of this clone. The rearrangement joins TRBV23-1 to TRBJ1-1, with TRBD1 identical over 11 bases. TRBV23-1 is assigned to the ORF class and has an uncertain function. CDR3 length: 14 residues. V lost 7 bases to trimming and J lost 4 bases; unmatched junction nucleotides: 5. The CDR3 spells CASTPGQGGTEAFF. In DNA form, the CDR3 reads TGCGCCAGCACACCGGGACAGGGGGGCACTGAAGCTTTCTTT.

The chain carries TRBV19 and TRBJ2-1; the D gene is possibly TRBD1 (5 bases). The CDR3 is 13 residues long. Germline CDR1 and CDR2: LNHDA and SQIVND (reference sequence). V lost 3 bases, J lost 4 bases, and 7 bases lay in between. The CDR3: CASSINRYNEQFF. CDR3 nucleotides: TGTGCCAGTAGTATCAACAGGTACAATGAGCAGTTCTTC.

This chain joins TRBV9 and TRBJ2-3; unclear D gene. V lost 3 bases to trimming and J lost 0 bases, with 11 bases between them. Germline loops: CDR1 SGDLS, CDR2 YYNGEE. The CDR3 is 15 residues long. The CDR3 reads CASSDSSSSTDTQYF. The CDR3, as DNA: TGTGCCAGCAGCGACTCGAGCTCTAGCACAGATACGCAGTATTTT.